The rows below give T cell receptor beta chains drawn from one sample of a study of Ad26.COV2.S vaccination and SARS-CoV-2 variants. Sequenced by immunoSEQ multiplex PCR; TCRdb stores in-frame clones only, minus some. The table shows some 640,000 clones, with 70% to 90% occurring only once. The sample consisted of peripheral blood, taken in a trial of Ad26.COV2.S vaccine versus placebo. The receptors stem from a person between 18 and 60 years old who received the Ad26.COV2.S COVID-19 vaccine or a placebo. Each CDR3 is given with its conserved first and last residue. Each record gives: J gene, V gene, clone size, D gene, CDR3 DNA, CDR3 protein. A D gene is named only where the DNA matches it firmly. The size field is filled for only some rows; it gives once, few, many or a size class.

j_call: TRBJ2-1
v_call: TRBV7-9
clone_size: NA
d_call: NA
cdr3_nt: TGTGCCAGCAGCTTCAGGAGGGCAGGGGCCTCCAATGAGCAGTTCTTC
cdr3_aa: CASSFRRAGASNEQFF

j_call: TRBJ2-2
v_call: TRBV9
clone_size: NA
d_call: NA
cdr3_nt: TGTGCCAGCAGCGTAGAGGGACTTACCGGGGAGCTGTTTTTT
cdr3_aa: CASSVEGLTGELFF

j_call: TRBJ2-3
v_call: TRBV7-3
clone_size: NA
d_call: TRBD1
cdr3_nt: TGTGCCAGCAAGGGGGCCGGAGATACGCAGTATTTT
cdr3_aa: CASKGAGDTQYF

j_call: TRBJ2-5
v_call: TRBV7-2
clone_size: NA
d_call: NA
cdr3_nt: TGTGCCAGCAGCCGGACGGGCCAACAAGAGACCCAGTACTTC
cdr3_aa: CASSRTGQQETQYF

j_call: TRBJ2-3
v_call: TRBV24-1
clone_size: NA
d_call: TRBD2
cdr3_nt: TGTGCCACCAGTGATTTTCTAGCGGGAGGGGGATCAGATACGCAGTATTTT
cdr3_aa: CATSDFLAGGGSDTQYF

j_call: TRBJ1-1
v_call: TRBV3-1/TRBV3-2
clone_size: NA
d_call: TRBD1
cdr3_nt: TGTGCCAGCAGCCCCCGGGACAGGGGGATTGAAGCTTTCTTT
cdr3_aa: CASSPRDRGIEAFF

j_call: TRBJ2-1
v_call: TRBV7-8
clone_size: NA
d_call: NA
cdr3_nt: TGTGCCAGCAGTGAGCGAGGAGTCGGTGGGCAGTTCTTC
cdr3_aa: CASSERGVGGQFF

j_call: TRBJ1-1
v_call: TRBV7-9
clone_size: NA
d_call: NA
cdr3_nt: TGTGCCAGCAGGGAAGGGGGTGGGCAGCCTGAAGCTTTCTTT
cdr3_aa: CASREGGGQPEAFF

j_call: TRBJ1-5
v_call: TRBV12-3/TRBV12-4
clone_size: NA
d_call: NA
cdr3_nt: TGTGCCAGCAGTTTGACGGGCAATCAGCCCCAGCATTTT
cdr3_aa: CASSLTGNQPQHF

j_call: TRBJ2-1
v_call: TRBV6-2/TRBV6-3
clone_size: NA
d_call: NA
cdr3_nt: TGTGCCAGCAGTTACTCCTCCTCGAATGAGCAGTTCTTC
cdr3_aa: CASSYSSSNEQFF

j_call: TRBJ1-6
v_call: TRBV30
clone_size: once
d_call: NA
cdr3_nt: TGTGCCTGGGGACAGCGTAATTCACCCCTCCACTTT
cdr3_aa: CAWGQRNSPLHF

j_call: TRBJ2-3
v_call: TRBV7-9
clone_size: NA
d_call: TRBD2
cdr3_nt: TGTGCCAGCAGCTTATCTAGCGGGAGGGGCCCTAGCACAGATACGCAGTATTTT
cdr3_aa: CASSLSSGRGPSTDTQYF

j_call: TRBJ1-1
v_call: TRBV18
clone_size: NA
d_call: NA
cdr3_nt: TGTGCCAGCTCACCACCAGACAAGAGGACTGAAGCTTTCTTT
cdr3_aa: CASSPPDKRTEAFF

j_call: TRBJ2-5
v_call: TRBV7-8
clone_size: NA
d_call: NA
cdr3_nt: TGTGCCAGCAGTTCGGGGCGACAAGAGACCCAGTACTTC
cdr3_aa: CASSSGRQETQYF

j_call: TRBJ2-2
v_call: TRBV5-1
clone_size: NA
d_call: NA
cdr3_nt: TGCGCCAGCAGCTTGGATTCCTCCCCCACCGGGGAGCTGTTTTTT
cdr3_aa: CASSLDSSPTGELFF

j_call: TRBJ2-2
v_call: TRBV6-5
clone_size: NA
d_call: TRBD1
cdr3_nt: TGTGCCAGCGCCCCAATTCCGGGACAGGGCCTGCTGTTTTTT
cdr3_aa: CASAPIPGQGLLFF

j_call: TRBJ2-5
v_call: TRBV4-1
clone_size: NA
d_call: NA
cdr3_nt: TGCGCCAGCAGCCAACCCCGGGAGACGGGTGGCCAGTACTTC
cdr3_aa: CASSQPRETGGQYF

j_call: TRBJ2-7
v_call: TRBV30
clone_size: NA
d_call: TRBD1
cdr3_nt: TGTGCCTGGAGGAGGACAGGGGGTTTGGGGCAGTACTTC
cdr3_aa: CAWRRTGGLGQYF

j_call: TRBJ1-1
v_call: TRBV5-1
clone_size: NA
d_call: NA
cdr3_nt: TGCGCCAGCAGCTTGGAATTGGCAAGGGCTGAAGCTTTCTTT
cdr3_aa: CASSLELARAEAFF

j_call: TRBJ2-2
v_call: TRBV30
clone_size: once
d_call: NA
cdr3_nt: TGTGCCTGGAGTGAAGGGGTAGGGGGGGAGCTGTTTTTT
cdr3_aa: CAWSEGVGGELFF

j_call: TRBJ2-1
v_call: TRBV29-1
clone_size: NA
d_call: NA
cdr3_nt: TGCAGCGTTGATCAGGGGAGCGATGAGCAGTTCTTC
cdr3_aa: CSVDQGSDEQFF

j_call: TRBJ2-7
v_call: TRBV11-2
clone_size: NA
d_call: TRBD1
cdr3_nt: TGTGCCAGCAGCTTAGGGGGGACAGGGGGCTACGAGCAGTACTTC
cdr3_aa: CASSLGGTGGYEQYF

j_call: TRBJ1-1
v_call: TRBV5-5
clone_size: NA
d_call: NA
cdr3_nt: TGTGCCAGCAGCTTGGCAGTGGAGAGGACTGAAGCTTTCTTT
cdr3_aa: CASSLAVERTEAFF

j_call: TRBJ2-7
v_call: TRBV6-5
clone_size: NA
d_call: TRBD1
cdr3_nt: TGTGCCAGCACCCGAGAAGGGACAGGCTCCTACGAGCAGTACTTC
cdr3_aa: CASTREGTGSYEQYF

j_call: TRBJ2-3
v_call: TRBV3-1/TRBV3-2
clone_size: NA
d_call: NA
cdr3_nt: TGTGCCAGCAGCCGGCCCCTGAGGGCTGATACGCAGTATTTT
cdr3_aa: CASSRPLRADTQYF

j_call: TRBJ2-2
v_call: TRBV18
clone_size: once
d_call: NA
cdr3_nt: TGTGCCAGCTCACCGTCCGTGAGGGGAGCTAACACCGGGGAGCTGTTTTTT
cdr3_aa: CASSPSVRGANTGELFF

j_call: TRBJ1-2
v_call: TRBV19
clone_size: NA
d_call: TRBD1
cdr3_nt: TGTGCCAGTACCCCGACAGGGTCCCTCTATGGCTACACCTTC
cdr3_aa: CASTPTGSLYGYTF

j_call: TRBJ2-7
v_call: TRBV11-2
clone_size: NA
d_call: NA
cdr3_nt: TGTGCCAGCAGCCTCAGGGGGGGGGACTCCTACGAGCAGTACTTC
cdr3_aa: CASSLRGGDSYEQYF

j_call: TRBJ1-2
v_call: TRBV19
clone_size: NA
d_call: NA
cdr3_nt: TGTGCCAGTAACTCCTACAGGGCCTCAGATGGCTACACCTTC
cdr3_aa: CASNSYRASDGYTF

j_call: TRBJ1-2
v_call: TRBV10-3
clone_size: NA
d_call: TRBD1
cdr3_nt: TGTGCCATCAGTGAATTGGACAGGGGGGTATCAGGCAACTATGGCTACACCTTC
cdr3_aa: CAISELDRGVSGNYGYTF

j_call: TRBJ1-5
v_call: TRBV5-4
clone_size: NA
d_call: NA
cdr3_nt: TGTGCCAGCAGCTTGGTTTCACAGGCGAGCAATCAGCCCCAGCATTTT
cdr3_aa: CASSLVSQASNQPQHF

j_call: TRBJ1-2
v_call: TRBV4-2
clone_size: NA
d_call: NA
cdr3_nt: TGTGCCAGCAGCCAAGCAGAGGGTTTGGTTGAGTTAAACTATGGCTACACCTTC
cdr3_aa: CASSQAEGLVELNYGYTF

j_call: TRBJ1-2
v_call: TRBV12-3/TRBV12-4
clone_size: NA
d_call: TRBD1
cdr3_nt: TGTGCCAGCAGCAACGGACAGGGCTATGGCTACACCTTC
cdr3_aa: CASSNGQGYGYTF

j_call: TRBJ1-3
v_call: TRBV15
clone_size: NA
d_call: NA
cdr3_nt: TGTGCCACCAGCAGAGGAGGAGCCAGGAGCTCTGGAAACACCATATATTTT
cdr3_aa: CATSRGGARSSGNTIYF

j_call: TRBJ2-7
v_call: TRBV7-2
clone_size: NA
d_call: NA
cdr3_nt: TGTGCCAGCAGCCAGCGAACGGCATCCTACGAGCAGTACTTC
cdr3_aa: CASSQRTASYEQYF

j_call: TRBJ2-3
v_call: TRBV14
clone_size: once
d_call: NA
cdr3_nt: TGTGCCAGCAGCCAATCCAGAGATACGCAGTATTTT
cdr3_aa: CASSQSRDTQYF

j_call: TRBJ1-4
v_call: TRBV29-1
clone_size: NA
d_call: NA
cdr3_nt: TGCAGCGTCAATGAGGGGGGGTTAACTAATGAAAAACTGTTTTTT
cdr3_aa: CSVNEGGLTNEKLFF

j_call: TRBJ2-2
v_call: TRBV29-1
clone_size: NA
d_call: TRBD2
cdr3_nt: TGCAGCGTGAGAAGCGGGAGTCGCACCGGGGAGCTGTTTTTT
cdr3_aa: CSVRSGSRTGELFF